This TCR beta chain emerged from a study of T cell changes during pregnancy in multiple sclerosis. Only in-frame clones appear in the TCRdb table, and some are missing; sequencing was by immunoSEQ multiplex PCR. The sample lists over 75,000 clones; over 80% were seen once. CDR1 and CDR2 (germline): MDHEN, SYDVKM. J lost 3 bases, V lost 3 bases, and 5 bases had no gene match. The CDR3 consists of 15 residues. The receptor was derived from a female donor with multiple sclerosis, enrolled in a pregnancy study. The specimen comprised peripheral blood, sampled in the first trimester of pregnancy. This rearrangement joins TRBV28 to TRBJ1-1, with 9 bases matching TRBD1. The CDR3 bases are TGTGCCAGCAGTTTGGGACAGGGAGGTTACACTGAAGCTTTCTTT. Residues: CASSLGQGGYTEAFF.